This T cell receptor (beta chain) was documented in a study of cytomegalovirus exposure and HLA in healthy donors. About the study: Ancestry clustering placed about 80% of under 450 genotyped donors in the Caucasian-associated cluster.

Unmatched junction bases numbered 5, after V lost 5 bases and J lost 1 base. The CDR3 runs to 15 residues. In germline, CDR1 is SGHAT, CDR2 FQNNGV. The study ran its PCR with 60 Vbeta and 13 Jbeta primers. Clones were sequenced by immunoSEQ multiplex PCR, and TCRdb holds only the in-frame ones, with some missing. The table records 200,000 to 250,000 clones, over 65% of them present only once. General study results and limits: When a later analysis was performed, an Asian-associated ancestry cluster reportedly had fewer N-insertions than the roughly 670-donor mean. In the analysis, some V segments, TRBV6-2 and TRBV6-3 included, were excluded as indistinguishable.

Only one count was recorded for this clone. Its antigen remains unknown. The receptor was isolated from a human donor in good health. The sequenced sample consisted of PBMCs. The rearrangement uses TRBV11-2 and TRBJ2-1; 7 bases are shared with TRBD1. The CDR3 sequence is CASSEIRGSYNEQFF. The CDR3 DNA follows: TGTGCCAGCAGCGAGATCAGGGGGTCCTACAATGAGCAGTTCTTC. The full variable domain, its missing parts supplied by reference TRBV11-2 and TRBJ2-1, is EAGVAQSPRYKIIEKRQSVAFWCNPISGHATLYWYQQILGQGPKLLIQFQNNGVVDDSQLPKDRFSAERLKGVDSTLKIQPAKLEDSAVYLCASSEIRGSYNEQFFGPGTRLTVL.